This T cell receptor beta chain was captured by sequencing in a study of T cells in tumors after PD-1 blockade. Across the whole study: Prior checkpoint blockade, systemic immunosuppressant use, or anti-cancer therapy within 4 weeks excluded patients. Peripheral blood samples averaged about 33,000 unique clonotypes and over 95,000 templates. During anti-PD-1 treatment, some patients continued daily vismodegib 150 mg.

General study points: Blood contained about 38% of the tumor's TCR clonotypes.

There are 16 residues in the CDR3. CDR1 LNHDA and CDR2 SQIVND come from the germline V gene (reference sequence). V was cut by 4 bases and J by 3 bases, with 19 bases left in between. As regards this clone: Antigen unknown.

The data were produced by immunoSEQ multiplex PCR, yet TCRdb's version contains in-frame clones alone and is incomplete. Among roughly 50,000 clones, about 84% were seen once, and the ten largest hold 4% to 4.5%. The TCR originated in a human donor with basal cell carcinoma. The rearrangement links TRBV19 to TRBJ2-7; D might be TRBD2 (5 bases). Sequenced material: PBMCs, taken before anti-PD-1 treatment. The CDR3 region has the DNA TGTGCCAGTAGTACGATTTCGGTCAGGAGGTACTACGAGCAGTACTTC. It translates to CASSTISVRRYYEQYF.